Presented here are 22 T cell receptor delta chains from one specimen sequenced in a study of gamma-delta T cells after stem cell transplantation. TCRdb re-called the RT-PCR reads with CATT. The repertoire holds about 2,000 delta-chain clones, with 6.3% as singletons. Sample: gamma-delta T cells. The receptors originated from a human donor. It is not recorded whose cells these are; they may come from a transplant donor.

This clone was found a few times. Being one base from a much bigger clone, this may be a read error. Other DNA sequences from this sample encode an identical CDR3 as well. The rearrangement joins TRDV2 to TRDJ1; 9 bases align to TRDD3. The germline V gene encodes CDR1 GEAIGNYY and CDR2 EKD. The CDR3 has 20 residues. CDR3 nucleotides: TGTGCCTGTGACCCCATTTTACTGGGGGACAGGGGCCCTAACACTGATAAACTCATCTTT. Its protein product is CACDPILLGDRGPNTDKLIF.

The gene calls are TRDV2 and TRDJ1; TRDD3 matches at 12 bases. Germline V lookup: CDR1 GEAIGNYY, CDR2 EKD. The J segment lost 0 bases and the V segment lost 1 base, leaving 14 bases of the junction unmatched. The CDR3 spans 20 residues. CDR3 residues: CACDTVVLGDTLKNTDKLIF. In DNA form, the CDR3 reads TGTGCCTGTGACACGGTTGTACTGGGGGATACTCTAAAGAACACCGATAAACTCATCTTT.

A remark on this clone: For this DNA, TCRdb reports the protein of a much larger clone, which diverges at residue 8, most likely from a read error; the protein presented here is translated directly from the DNA. V is TRDV2 and J is TRDJ1; 9 positions agree with TRDD3. The CDR3 loop spans 20 amino acids. Germline values: CDR1 GEAIGNYY, CDR2 EKD. Losses at the gene ends were 2 bases for V and 1 base for J; bases not matched to a gene: 19. For the CDR3, the DNA is TGTGCCTGTGACAAGGTTGCTAGGGGATACGCGGTGGGTACCACCGATAAACTCATCTTT. It translates to CACDKVARGYAVGTTDKLIF.

This clone is termed medium-sized. The rearrangement links TRDV2 to TRDJ1, with 9 bases matching TRDD3. Germline V gene lookup returns CDR1 GEAIGNYY and CDR2 EKD. J lost 0 bases, V lost 2 bases, and 15 bases had no gene match. The CDR3 is 19 residues long. CDR3 region: CACDNVLGEPTRYTDKLIF. As DNA, the CDR3 is TGTGCCTGTGACAACGTACTGGGGGAACCAACCCGTTACACCGATAAACTCATCTTT.

This clone qualifies as medium-sized (0.01 to 0.1%). Within the sample, other DNA sequences also encode this same CDR3. This chain connects TRDV2 to TRDJ1; 9 positions agree with TRDD3. The germline V gene has CDR1 GEAIGNYY and CDR2 EKD. J lost 0 bases, V lost 3 bases, and 16 bases had no gene match. The CDR3 has 19 residues. CDR3 protein: CACDQVLLGEPQYTDKLIF. CDR3 nucleotide sequence: TGTGCCTGTGACCAGGTTTTACTGGGGGAACCCCAGTACACCGATAAACTCATCTTT.

With respect to this clone: With only one base between it and a far larger clone, this is likely a read error. This sample includes further DNA sequences coding for the same CDR3. The chain recombines TRDV2 with TRDJ1, with a weak D call TRDD3 (6 bases). Germline CDR1 GEAIGNYY, CDR2 EKD. This CDR3 has 17 residues. The DNA for the CDR3 is TGTGCCTGCGACACCGTCGGGGATCGACCGTACACCGATAAACTCATCTTT. Translating gives CACDTVGDRPYTDKLIF.

This clone was counted between two and nine times. Germline is not matched at one junction end, which may reflect a read error. Distinct nucleotide sequences in the sample also encode this CDR3. V is TRDV2 and J is TRDJ1; tentatively, D is TRDD3 (5 bases). Germline CDR1 and CDR2: GEAIGNYY and EKD. CDR3 size: 15 residues. As DNA, the CDR3 is TGCGCCTGTGACACCGCGGGGAGCCCCCTCGATAAACTCATCTTT. The encoded protein is CACDTAGSPLDKLIF.

This chain joins TRDV2 and TRDJ1; maybe TRDD2 (5 bases). Trimming removed 1 base from V and 1 base from J, with 15 bases in between. Germline assignment: CDR1 GEAIGNYY and CDR2 EKD. The CDR3 has 16 residues. This chain's CDR3 is CACDTLGAPITDKLIF. As DNA, the CDR3 is TGTGCCTGTGACACTCTCGGGGCTCCTATCACCGATAAACTCATCTTT.

The rearrangement links TRDV2 to TRDJ1; tentative D call: TRDD3 (5 bases). From germline, CDR1 is GEAIGNYY and CDR2 EKD. The CDR3 length is 15 residues. The V gene lost 2 bases and the J gene lost 1 base, with 13 bases spanning the gap. The chain's CDR3 is CACDILLGSTDKLIF. The CDR3 DNA is TGTGCCTGTGACATTCTGCTGGGATCCACCGATAAACTCATCTTT.

On this clone: This DNA translates differently at residue 11 from the TCRdb protein, which is that of a much larger clone; a read error is likely, and the protein shown is the DNA's own translation. J is TRDJ1 and V is TRDV2; 9 bases are shared with TRDD3. CDR3 length equals 15 residues. J gave up 7 bases and V 4 bases, and 12 bases lay outside the gene matches. Per germline, CDR1 GEAIGNYY and CDR2 EKD. The CDR3 DNA follows: TGTGCCTGTGAGGGATTGGGGGATATCTCCGTTAAACTCATCTTT. Protein: CACEGLGDISVKLIF.

This clone is judged medium-sized. The chain couples TRDV2 to TRDJ1, with D unclear. V was cut by 0 bases and J by 2 bases, with 15 bases left in between. There are 16 residues in the CDR3. Per germline, CDR1 GEAIGNYY and CDR2 EKD. CDR3 nucleotide sequence: TGTGCCTGTGACACCGTCCTTGTCGAGGCGACCGATAAACTCATCTTT. Amino acid sequence: CACDTVLVEATDKLIF.

The chain links TRDV2 to TRDJ1, with 12 bases fitting TRDD3. This CDR3 has 17 amino acids. Trimming removed 3 bases from V and 1 base from J; junction bases left unmatched: 8. In germline, CDR1 is GEAIGNYY, CDR2 EKD. CDR3 nucleotide sequence: TGTGCCTGTGACCTTTTACTGGGGGATACTCTCACCGATAAACTCATCTTT. It specifies CACDLLLGDTLTDKLIF.

This clone has a handful of counts. A far larger clone is one base from this, pointing to a likely read error. The chain uses TRDV2 and TRDJ1; TRDD3 aligns across 13 bases. This CDR3 has 17 amino acids. Germline V gene lookup returns CDR1 GEAIGNYY and CDR2 EKD. J was trimmed by 9 bases and V by 4 bases; bases with no gene match: 16. CDR3 DNA: TGTGCCTGTGAGCGACTCACTGGGGGATACGCATCGAGCGAACTCATCTTT. Protein: CACERLTGGYASSELIF.

To note about this clone: The protein TCRdb lists belongs to a much larger clone and differs from this DNA's translation at residue 14, which points to a read error; the protein shown is made from the DNA. This rearrangement joins TRDV2 to TRDJ1; 10 nucleotides agree with TRDD3. The CDR3 consists of 16 residues. The germline V gene has CDR1 GEAIGNYY and CDR2 EKD. In nucleotides, the CDR3 is TGTGCCTGTGACACGCTGGGGGATATCGTCGCCGATAAACCCATCTTT. Its translation is CACDTLGDIVADKPIF.

This clone was seen a handful of times. A clone one base away is much larger, so this may be a read error. The genes are TRDV2 and TRDJ1, with a tentative D call TRDD3 (6 bases). With 1 base removed from V and 6 bases from J, the gap between germline ends came to 23 bases. In germline, CDR1 is GEAIGNYY, CDR2 EKD. The CDR3 is 17 residues long. CDR3 residues: CACDTLGISRGSNKLIF. CDR3 coding DNA: TGTGCCTGTGACACGCTGGGGATCTCTCGCGGGTCCAATAAACTCATCTTT.

This clone was seen only a few times. The chain has TRDV2 and TRDJ1; D might be TRDD2 (5 bases). CDR1 is GEAIGNYY and CDR2 is EKD in the germline V gene. Deletions cut 0 bases from V and 1 base from J, with 17 bases between. The CDR3 covers 17 residues. CDR3 in amino acids: CACDTVLPNYGTDKLIF. CDR3 DNA: TGTGCCTGTGACACCGTTCTTCCGAATTATGGCACCGATAAACTCATCTTT.

This clone was detected a few times. A single base is all that separates this from a far larger clone, so a read error is likely. Different DNA sequences within this sample yield the same CDR3. This rearrangement joins TRDV2 to TRDJ1; D remains unclear. The CDR3 loop spans 15 amino acids. V lost 0 bases, J lost 0 bases, and 10 bases lay in between. CDR1 and CDR2 (germline): GEAIGNYY, EKD. CDR3 sequence reads: CACDTLEPYTDKLIF. CDR3 nucleotide sequence: TGTGCCTGTGACACCCTCGAACCATACACCGATAAACTCATCTTT.

This clone is medium-sized (0.01 to 0.1%) within its sample. The chain has TRDV2 and TRDJ1; TRDD3 aligns across 10 bases. Per the germline V gene, CDR1 is GEAIGNYY and CDR2 is EKD. The CDR3 is made up of 15 amino acids. The junction had 14 bases not matched to a gene; V was cut back by 7 bases and J by 7 bases. The CDR3 region is CACAELGDRRGKLIF. CDR3 nucleotides: TGTGCCTGCGCTGAACTGGGGGATCGACGTGGTAAACTCATCTTT.

Remarks on this clone: It may be a read error: a sequence one base away is much more abundant. Other nucleotide sequences from this sample produce the same CDR3. The chain uses TRDV2 and TRDJ1, with 9 nucleotides matching TRDD3. The CDR3 is 24 residues long. Trimming cost V 0 bases and J 0 bases; bases outside gene matches: 28. The germline CDR1 and CDR2 sequences are GEAIGNYY and EKD. CDR3 sequence: CACDTVRSFVGLLGDIHNTDKLIF. CDR3 bases: TGTGCCTGTGACACCGTACGTTCCTTCGTTGGACTACTGGGGGACATCCACAACACCGATAAACTCATCTTT.

This clone was found a few times. TCRdb shows a much larger clone's protein in place of this DNA's translation, and the two differ at residue 13, likely through a read error; the protein shown is translated from the DNA. The chain couples TRDV2 to TRDJ1; TRDD3 aligns across 7 bases. The CDR3 covers 15 residues. Germline V gene data show CDR1 as GEAIGNYY and CDR2 as EKD. The CDR3 sequence: CACDTVGGYGDKPIF. CDR3 sequence (DNA): TGTGCCTGTGACACCGTGGGTGGATACGGCGATAAACCCATCTTT.

This clone was seen a handful of times. An end of the junction does not agree with germline; a read error may underlie this. The rearrangement links TRDV2 to TRDJ1; the match to TRDD3 covers 12 bases. CDR3 length equals 21 residues. Germline V gives CDR1 GEAIGNYY, CDR2 EKD. CDR3 coding DNA: TGTGCCTGTTCGTTCGTTGGGCTGGGGGATACGCGGGACACGGTCACCGGTAAACTCATCTTT. The encoded protein is CACSFVGLGDTRDTVTGKLIF.

To note about this clone: This could be a read error, since a much larger clone is one nucleotide away. Additional DNA sequences in this sample encode the identical CDR3. The chain has TRDV2 and TRDJ1, with D perhaps TRDD3 (6 bases). V lost 0 bases, J lost 1 base, and 32 bases lay in between. Germline V gene lookup returns CDR1 GEAIGNYY and CDR2 EKD. CDR3 size: 22 residues. In nucleotides, the CDR3 is TGTGCCTGTGACACCCTTCTTCGATCGGAAGTACTGGGTGGTTCGACCACCGATAAACTCATCTTT. Its translation is CACDTLLRSEVLGGSTTDKLIF.